Each of the 13 T cell receptor beta chains below was sequenced from the same sample in a study of early T cells in non-severe SARS-CoV-2 infection. A single record per CDR3 protein comes from TCRdb applying MiXCR to the 5' RACE reads. The sample lists approximately 62,000 distinct CDR3 sequences; approximately 12% were seen once. The sample taken for sequencing was whole blood. The receptors derive from an adult who was a healthcare worker with PCR-confirmed SARS-CoV-2 infection or an uninfected control (not recorded which).

This clonotype appeared many times. The CDR3 DNA sequence: TGCGCCAGCAAAGTCGAACCGACAGGATTCTACGAGCAGTACTTC. This gives the protein CASKVEPTGFYEQYF. The rearrangement joins TRBV10-1 to TRBJ2-7; a weak D match, TRBD1 (6 bases). CDR3 length: 15 residues. Germline-derived CDR1 and CDR2 are WNHNN and SYGVQD (reference sequence). Trimming cost V 7 bases and J 3 bases, with 19 bases left between them.

This clonotype was recorded a few times. V gene TRBV3-1 combines with J gene TRBJ1-2; D is perhaps TRBD1 (6 bases). Trimming left V 4 bases short and J 4 bases short, with 19 bases between. This CDR3 comprises 16 residues. The V gene's germline CDR1 is LGHDT and CDR2 YNNKEL (reference sequence). The CDR3 loop reads CASSPSWTATIYGYTF. In nucleotides, the CDR3 is TGTGCCAGCAGCCCCTCCTGGACAGCCACTATCTATGGCTACACCTTC.

This clonotype was detected ten times or more. This rearrangement joins TRBV9 to TRBJ2-3; 11 bases are shared with TRBD2. Germline V gene data show CDR1 as SGDLS and CDR2 as YYNGEE. The V gene end was trimmed by 4 bases and the J gene end by 0 bases; junction bases not matched to a gene: 4. CDR3 length: 16 amino acids. Written as DNA, the CDR3 is TGTGCCAGCAGCTTACGACTAGCGGGGAGCACAGATACGCAGTATTTT. Amino acid sequence: CASSLRLAGSTDTQYF.

This clonotype was recorded at least ten times. The chain uses TRBV6-4 and TRBJ1-2; 7 bases map to TRBD1. The CDR3 is 16 residues long. V gave up 1 base and J gave up 6 bases; unmatched junction bases: 11. Looked up from germline, CDR1 is MRHNA and CDR2 is SNTAGT. The CDR3 region is CASSDFYRGFRDGYTF. CDR3 DNA: TGTGCCAGCAGTGACTTCTACAGGGGCTTCCGGGATGGCTACACCTTC.

The sample holds many counts of this clonotype. For the CDR3, the DNA is TGTGCCAGCTCAAACCCCACAGATACGCAGTATTTT. This encodes CASSNPTDTQYF. The genes are TRBV18 and TRBJ2-3; no reliable D call. Germline loops: CDR1 KGHSH, CDR2 LQKENI. V was shortened by 5 bases and J by 2 bases, with 5 bases between the two germline ends. This CDR3 spans 12 amino acids.

The chain uses TRBV6-1 and TRBJ2-1; D may be TRBD2 (5 bases). Deletions cut 7 bases from V and 5 bases from J, with 15 bases between. Germline values: CDR1 MNHNS, CDR2 SASEGT. This CDR3 contains 14 residues. The CDR3 DNA follows: TGTGCCAGCAACGGCGGGTACCGGGACAATGAGCAGTTCTTC. Translation gives CASNGGYRDNEQFF.

This clonotype was observed at least ten times. This chain joins TRBV20-1 and TRBJ2-1; 12 nucleotides line up with TRBD2. This CDR3 is built from 16 residues. J lost 7 bases, V lost 6 bases, and 13 bases had no gene match. Germline V gives CDR1 DFQATT, CDR2 SNEGSKA (reference sequence). The CDR3 reads CSASYLAGGFRNEQFF. CDR3 bases: TGCAGTGCGAGTTACCTAGCGGGGGGGTTTAGGAATGAGCAGTTCTTC.

This clonotype was picked up many times. This rearrangement joins TRBV2 to TRBJ1-1; D possibly corresponds to TRBD1 (6 bases). V was trimmed by 8 bases and J by 1 base, leaving 14 bases between them. Germline V gene lookup returns CDR1 SNHLY and CDR2 FYNNEI. The CDR3 spans 14 residues. The CDR3 DNA sequence: TGTGCCAGCCTTGCGGGGGCCTCGAACACTGAAGCTTTCTTT. Protein: CASLAGASNTEAFF.

This clonotype was counted only a few times. V gene TRBV7-8 combines with J gene TRBJ1-1; the D is unclear. Germline V gene sequence: CDR1 SGHVS, CDR2 FQNEAQ. This CDR3 has 14 residues. V lost 1 base to trimming and J lost 0 bases, with 6 bases between them. CDR3 protein: CASSLELMNTEAFF. CDR3 coding DNA: TGTGCCAGCAGCTTAGAGCTCATGAACACTGAAGCTTTCTTT. Full variable domain (outside the CDR3, taken from reference TRBV7-8 and TRBJ1-1): GAGVSQSPRYKVAKRGQDVALRCDPISGHVSLFWYQQALGQGPEFLTYFQNEAQLDKSGLPSDRFFAERPEGSVSTLKIQRTQQEDSAVYLCASSLELMNTEAFFGQGTRLTVV.

In this sample, this clonotype turned up many times. The chain uses TRBV14 and TRBJ2-1, with 8 bases fitting TRBD2. Germline lookup yields CDR1 SGHDN and CDR2 FVKESK. This CDR3 is built from 14 residues. J lost 9 bases, V lost 4 bases, and 8 bases had no gene match. CDR3: CASSRVAGWGEQFF. CDR3 coding DNA: TGTGCCAGCAGCCGAGTAGCGGGATGGGGTGAGCAGTTCTTC. Together with reference TRBV14 and TRBJ2-1, the CDR3 gives the full variable domain: EAGVTQFPSHSVIEKGQTVTLRCDPISGHDNLYWYRRVMGKEIKFLLHFVKESKQDESGMPNNRFLAERTGGTYSTLKVQPAELEDSGVYFCASSRVAGWGEQFFGPGTRLTVL.

This clonotype was detected many times. The V call is TRBV9, the J call TRBJ1-4, with TRBD1 identical over 7 bases. Germline assignment: CDR1 SGDLS and CDR2 YYNGEE. The CDR3 totals 16 residues. V lost 4 bases to trimming and J lost 2 bases; unmatched junction nucleotides: 8. Written as DNA, the CDR3 is TGTGCCAGCAGCCCCCAGGGGGGTACGACTAATGAAAAACTGTTTTTT. It encodes CASSPQGGTTNEKLFF. Full variable domain (rest looked up from reference TRBV9 and TRBJ1-4): DSGVTQTPKHLITATGQRVTLRCSPRSGDLSVYWYQQSLDQGLQFLIQYYNGEERAKGNILERFSAQQFPDLHSELNLSSLELGDSALYFCASSPQGGTTNEKLFFGSGTQLSVL.

This chain uses TRBV2 with TRBJ1-6; D may be TRBD1 (6 bases). CDR3 length: 21 amino acids. Germline V CDR1 and CDR2: SNHLY, FYNNEI. Trimming removed 3 bases at V and 0 bases at J, with 24 bases between. CDR3 protein: CASSERGGPISPSSYNSPLHF. Here the CDR3 DNA reads TGTGCCAGCAGTGAGCGGGGGGGGCCGATCTCCCCGAGCTCCTATAATTCACCCCTCCACTTT.

This clonotype was counted at least ten times. The genes are TRBV10-2 and TRBJ1-1, with D possibly being TRBD1 (5 bases). Germline V gene lookup returns CDR1 WSHSY and CDR2 SAAADI. Trimming cost V 6 bases and J 10 bases, with 18 bases left between them. There are 13 residues in the CDR3. CDR3 amino acids: CASRVTVDSAAFF. The CDR3 nucleotides are TGCGCCAGCAGAGTGACAGTCGACTCTGCAGCTTTCTTT.